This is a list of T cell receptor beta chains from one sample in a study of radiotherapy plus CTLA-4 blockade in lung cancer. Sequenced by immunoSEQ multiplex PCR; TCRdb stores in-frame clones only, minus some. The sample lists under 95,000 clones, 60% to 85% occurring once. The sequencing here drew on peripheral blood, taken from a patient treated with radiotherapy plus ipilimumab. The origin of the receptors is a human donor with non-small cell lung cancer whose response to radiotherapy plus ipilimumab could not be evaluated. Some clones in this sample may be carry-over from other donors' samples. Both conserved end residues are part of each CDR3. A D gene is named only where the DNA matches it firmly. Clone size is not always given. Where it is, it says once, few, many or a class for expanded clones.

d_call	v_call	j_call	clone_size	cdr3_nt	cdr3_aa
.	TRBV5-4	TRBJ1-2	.	TGTGCCAGCAGCTTCCCAGACAGTAAGCATAACTATGGCTACACCTTC	CASSFPDSKHNYGYTF
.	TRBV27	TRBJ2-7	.	TGTGCCAGCAGTCCCTTGGACAGCTCGGAGCAGTACTTC	CASSPLDSSEQYF
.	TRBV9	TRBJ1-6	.	TGTGCCAGCAGCGTCCAACAGGGAGGGTATAATTCACCCCTCCACTTT	CASSVQQGGYNSPLHF
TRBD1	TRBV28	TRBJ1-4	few	TGTGCCAGCAGGAGTGAGGGGGCAAAGGAAAAACTGTTTTTT	CASRSEGAKEKLFF
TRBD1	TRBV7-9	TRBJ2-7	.	TGTGCCAGCAGCTTAGCGTCAGGACAGGGTTACGAGCAGTACTTC	CASSLASGQGYEQYF
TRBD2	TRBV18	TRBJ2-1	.	TGTGCCAGCTCACAACCGGGACATATGACTAGCGGGGGATACAATGAGCAGTTCTTC	CASSQPGHMTSGGYNEQFF
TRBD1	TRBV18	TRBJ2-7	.	TGTGCCAGCTCACCACCGTCGAGACAGGGGTACGAGCAGTACTTC	CASSPPSRQGYEQYF
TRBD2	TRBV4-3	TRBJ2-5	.	TGCGCCAGCAGCCAATTCCTCGGGACTAGCGGGGTCCCGGCCCAGTACTTC	CASSQFLGTSGVPAQYF
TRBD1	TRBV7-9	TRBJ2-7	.	TGTGCCAGCAGCACATGGGACAGGGAAACCTACGAGCAGTACTTC	CASSTWDRETYEQYF
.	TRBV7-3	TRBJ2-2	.	TGTGCCGTACAGGAAAACACCGGGGAGCTGTTTTTT	CAVQENTGELFF
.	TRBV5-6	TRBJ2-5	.	TGTGCCAGCAGACCTCGGACCTCCCTCGGGGAGTACTTC	CASRPRTSLGEYF
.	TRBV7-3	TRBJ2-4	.	TGTGCCAGCAGCTTAATCCCCAGTCTGCTGCCCAAAAACATTCAGTACTTC	CASSLIPSLLPKNIQYF
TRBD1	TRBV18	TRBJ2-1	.	TGTGCCAGCTCACCACGGGACAGGGCTGATGAGCAGTTCTTC	CASSPRDRADEQFF
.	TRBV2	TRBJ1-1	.	TGTGCCAGTTTAGGGGTGGTCATTGAAGCTTTCTTT	CASLGVVIEAFF
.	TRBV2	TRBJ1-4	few	TGTGCCAGCACCCCCCAGGGGTTGGATGAAAAACTGTTTTTT	CASTPQGLDEKLFF
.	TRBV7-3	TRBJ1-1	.	TGTGCCAGCAGCCCGAACAGGGCGGTGAACACTGAAGCTTTCTTT	CASSPNRAVNTEAFF
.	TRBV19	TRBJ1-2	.	TGTGCCACCATGCCCGGGATATGGTATGGCTACACCTTC	CATMPGIWYGYTF
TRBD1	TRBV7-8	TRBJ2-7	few	TGTGCCAGCAGCTTTCGTCGGACAGGGTCCTACGAGCAGTACTTC	CASSFRRTGSYEQYF
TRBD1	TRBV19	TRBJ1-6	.	TGTGCCAGTAGTACATTCACGGGACAGGGGTATTCACCCCTCCACTTT	CASSTFTGQGYSPLHF